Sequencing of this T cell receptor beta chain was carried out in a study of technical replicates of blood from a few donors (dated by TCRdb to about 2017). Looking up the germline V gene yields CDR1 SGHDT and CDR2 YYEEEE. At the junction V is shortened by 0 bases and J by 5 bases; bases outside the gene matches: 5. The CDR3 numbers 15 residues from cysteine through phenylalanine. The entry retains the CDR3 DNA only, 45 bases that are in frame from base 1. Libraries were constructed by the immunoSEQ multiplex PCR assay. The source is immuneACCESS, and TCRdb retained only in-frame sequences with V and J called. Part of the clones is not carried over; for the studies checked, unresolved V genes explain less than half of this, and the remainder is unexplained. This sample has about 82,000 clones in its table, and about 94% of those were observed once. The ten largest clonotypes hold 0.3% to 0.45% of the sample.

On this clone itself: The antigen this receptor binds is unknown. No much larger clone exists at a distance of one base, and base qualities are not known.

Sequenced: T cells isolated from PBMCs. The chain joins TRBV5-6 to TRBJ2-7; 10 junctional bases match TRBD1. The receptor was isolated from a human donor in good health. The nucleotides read TGTGCCAGCAGCTTGGGGGGACAGGGGATCGACGAGCAGTACTTC. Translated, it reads CASSLGGQGIDEQYF.